Below are 2 T cell receptor beta chains sequenced from a single sample in a study of CD8+CD57+ T cells in acquired aplastic anemia. Both TCR beta VDJ combination and CDR3 sequence profiling were carried out. Genomic DNA was the template for this profiling. TCRdb processed the reads anew with MiXCR; each CDR3 protein has one entry. The table shows some 410,000 distinct CDR3 sequences, with roughly 64% occurring only once. Sequenced material: sorted CD4+, CD8+, or CD8+CD57+ T cells (not recorded which) from PBMCs. These receptor sequences come from a human donor in good health, serving as a control.

The rearrangement joins TRBV20-1 to TRBJ1-1; 9 nucleotides agree with TRBD1. Losses at the gene ends were 6 bases for V and 4 bases for J; bases not matched to a gene: 6. The CDR3 is 13 amino acids. Germline CDR1 DFQATT, CDR2 SNEGSKA (reference sequence). CDR3 region: CSAKDRGITEAFF. In DNA, the CDR3 is TGCAGTGCAAAGGACAGGGGAATCACTGAAGCTTTCTTT.

As concerns this clonotype: An end of the junction does not agree with germline; a read error may underlie this. The chain is built from TRBV11-3 and TRBJ1-2; tentatively, D is TRBD1 (5 bases). The CDR3 is 12 residues long. CDR1 is SGHNT and CDR2 is YENEEA in the germline V gene. The CDR3 DNA follows: TGTGCCAGCAGTTTAGGAGGACACTGCTACACCTTC. Protein product: CASSLGGHCYTF.